Listed here are 19 T cell receptor beta chains from one sample, sequenced in a study of blood T cell repertoires in COVID-19. TCRdb's table, derived via immunoSEQ multiplex PCR, lists solely in-frame clones and lacks some. The data contain approximately 160,000 clones, roughly 93% of them seen just once; the ten biggest clones take up less than 2%. The sequenced sample was peripheral blood. The origin of the receptors is a woman aged 60 to 75 with COVID-19, enrolled during active disease.

The chain uses TRBV9 and TRBJ1-4, with 9 bases lining up with TRBD1. The trim removed 2 bases at V and 8 bases at J, leaving 4 bases unmatched. Germline V gene lookup returns CDR1 SGDLS and CDR2 YYNGEE. This CDR3 region has 14 residues. In nucleotides, the CDR3 is TGTGCCAGCAGCGTCCGGGACAGGGACGAAAAACTGTTTTTT. As protein: CASSVRDRDEKLFF.

This chain uses TRBV5-1 with TRBJ1-1, with D tentatively TRBD1 (6 bases). CDR3 length: 15 amino acids. Germline CDR1 is SGHRS and CDR2 is YFSETQ. Trimming removed 7 bases at V and 3 bases at J, with 19 bases between. CDR3 region: CASANGGGADTEAFF. The CDR3 nucleotides read TGCGCCAGCGCCAACGGGGGGGGCGCCGACACTGAAGCTTTCTTT.

The count of this clone is one. The chain is built from TRBV20-1 and TRBJ1-1; D not certain. From germline, CDR1 is DFQATT and CDR2 SNEGSKA (reference sequence). CDR3 size: 11 residues. Trimming pared 8 bases from V and 0 bases from J, leaving 7 bases between. CDR3 in DNA: TGCAGTCCAGAAATGAACACTGAAGCTTTCTTT. Its translation: CSPEMNTEAFF.

The table lists this clone with a count of one. The J gene is TRBJ2-5, the V gene TRBV7-3; 11 bases are a match to TRBD2. Germline V gene lookup returns CDR1 SGHTA and CDR2 FQGTGA. CDR3 length: 14 amino acids. V lost 5 bases to trimming and J lost 6 bases; unmatched junction nucleotides: 5. The CDR3 is CASSHSGGVKTQYF. CDR3 sequence (DNA): TGTGCCAGCAGCCATAGCGGGGGGGTGAAGACCCAGTACTTC.

This clone was detected once. The J gene is TRBJ1-4, the V gene TRBV5-1; TRBD1 matches at 7 bases. The CDR3 is made up of 18 amino acids. Germline CDR1 is SGHRS and CDR2 is YFSETQ. V dropped 4 bases and J dropped 3; count of bases not matched to a gene: 15. The DNA of the CDR3 is TGCGCCAGCAGCATTCAGGGGACAGATTCGGCGGCTAATGAAAAACTGTTTTTT. This gives the protein CASSIQGTDSAANEKLFF.

This sequence joins TRBV6-6 and TRBJ1-5; 10 nucleotides line up with TRBD1. J was trimmed by 5 bases and V by 5 bases; bases with no gene match: 6. Looked up from germline, CDR1 is MNHNY and CDR2 is SVGAGI (reference sequence). The CDR3 runs 15 residues. The CDR3 DNA reads TGTGCCAGCAGTGATCCGGGACAGGGGTATCAGCCCCAGCATTTT. Residues: CASSDPGQGYQPQHF.

The genes are TRBV2 and TRBJ1-2; 9 bases line up with TRBD1. The V gene's germline CDR1 is SNHLY and CDR2 FYNNEI. This CDR3 spans 14 amino acids. After removal of 5 bases from V and 4 bases from J, the junction contained 5 bases not matched to a gene. The CDR3 bases are TGTGCCAGCAGTCCCCGGGACAGGGCCTATGGCTACACCTTC. It codes for CASSPRDRAYGYTF.

The CDR3, as DNA: TGTGCCAGCAGCGTAGGTCTAGCGGGGACTCATTACGAGCAGTACTTC. Its protein product is CASSVGLAGTHYEQYF. This sequence joins TRBV9 and TRBJ2-7, with 9 bases lining up with TRBD2. V was clipped by 0 bases and J by 4 bases; unmatched bases: 8. The CDR3 is 16 amino acids. Germline V gene lookup returns CDR1 SGDLS and CDR2 YYNGEE.

For the CDR3, the DNA is TGTGCCAGCAGCCCCAGTTTACTAGCGGGTCTGGGGGAGACCCAGTACTTC. Translated: CASSPSLLAGLGETQYF. V and J are TRBV7-7 and TRBJ2-5; TRBD2 matches 9 bases. The CDR3 contains 17 residues. V lost 5 bases and J lost 5; bases outside the gene matches: 15. The V gene's germline CDR1 is SSHAT and CDR2 FNYEAQ (reference sequence).

V gene TRBV6-5 combines with J gene TRBJ1-2, with a weak D call TRBD1 (6 bases). V lost 3 bases, J lost 7 bases, and 15 bases lay in between. Germline CDR1 and CDR2: MNHEY and SVGAGI. The CDR3 covers 14 residues. CDR3 sequence (DNA): TGTGCCAGCAGTTATGAGGGCAGGGGCTCTGGCTACACCTTC. It encodes CASSYEGRGSGYTF.

The genes are TRBV18 and TRBJ1-6; D is unresolved. Germline V gives CDR1 KGHSH, CDR2 LQKENI. Trimming pared 3 bases from V and 10 bases from J, leaving 13 bases between. CDR3 length: 14 amino acids. As DNA, the CDR3 is TGTGCCAGCTCACCGGAGAGGGCAAGGTCACCCCTCCACTTT. Its protein product is CASSPERARSPLHF.

V usage is TRBV6-1 and J usage is TRBJ1-3; no clear D. The CDR3 loop spans 15 amino acids. V was cut by 2 bases and J by 0 bases, with 8 bases left in between. Germline V CDR1 and CDR2: MNHNS, SASEGT. The CDR3 here is CASSEPGLSGNTIYF. Written as DNA, the CDR3 is TGTGCCAGCAGTGAACCCGGACTCTCTGGAAACACCATATATTTT.

The CDR3 protein is CASSLVVGGGADTQYF. In DNA form, the CDR3 reads TGTGCCAGCAGCTTAGTCGTCGGAGGTGGCGCAGATACGCAGTATTTT. This chain uses TRBV7-2 with TRBJ2-3, with D maybe TRBD2 (5 bases). CDR1 is SGHTA, CDR2 FQGNSA, per germline. The CDR3 extends over 16 amino acids. Trimming stripped 1 base from V and 4 bases from J, with 15 bases between.

This chain uses TRBV29-1 with TRBJ1-5; 8 bases agree with TRBD1. CDR3 length: 13 residues. The V and J ends lost 6 bases and 2 bases, in that order; junction bases with no gene match: 3. Germline CDR1 SQVTM, CDR2 ANQGSEA. The CDR3 reads CSVGQGRNQPQHF. DNA for the CDR3: TGCAGCGTAGGACAGGGACGCAATCAGCCCCAGCATTTT.

The chain is built from TRBV7-2 and TRBJ1-1, with D maybe TRBD1 (5 bases). In germline, CDR1 is SGHTA, CDR2 FQGNSA. There are 13 residues in the CDR3. V lost 4 bases and J 6 bases, leaving 12 bases between the germline ends. CDR3 nucleotides: TGTGCCAGCAGCTCCCGGACGGGGGCTGAAGCTTTCTTT. Translating gives CASSSRTGAEAFF.

This clone was recorded once. The rearrangement joins TRBV6-6 to TRBJ1-2; 9 bases line up with TRBD1. The CDR3 has 14 amino acids. Unmatched junction bases numbered 12, after V lost 6 bases and J lost 10 bases. The V gene's germline CDR1 is MNHNY and CDR2 SVGAGI (reference sequence). This chain's CDR3 is CASSLDRTGAIYTF. CDR3 bases: TGTGCCAGCAGCCTCGATCGGACAGGGGCGATCTACACCTTC.

V is TRBV5-1 and J is TRBJ1-6; 9 nucleotides agree with TRBD1. Germline trimming cut 5 bases from V and 5 bases from J; bases unmatched to any gene: 8. Germline CDR1 is SGHRS and CDR2 is YFSETQ. This CDR3 contains 16 residues. CDR3 DNA: TGCGCCAGCAGATCCGGGACAGGGTTGGATAATTCACCCCTCCACTTT. This translates into CASRSGTGLDNSPLHF. Full variable domain (remainder filled in from reference TRBV5-1 and TRBJ1-6): KAGVTQTPRYLIKTRGQQVTLSCSPISGHRSVSWYQQTPGQGLQFLFEYFSETQRNKGNFPGRFSGRQFSNSRSEMNVSTLELGDSALYLCASRSGTGLDNSPLHFGNGTRLTVT.

This rearrangement joins TRBV19 to TRBJ2-1; 8 bases line up with TRBD2. From germline, CDR1 is LNHDA and CDR2 SQIVND (reference sequence). The trim removed 4 bases at V and 7 bases at J, leaving 6 bases unmatched. This CDR3 contains 14 residues. The CDR3 region has the DNA TGTGCCAGTAGTAACAGCGGGGGTTTTAATGAGCAGTTCTTC. Translating gives CASSNSGGFNEQFF.

V gene TRBV10-1 combines with J gene TRBJ1-2, with D uncertain. Trimming took 8 bases from V and 5 from J, leaving 21 bases between them. The germline V gene encodes CDR1 WNHNN and CDR2 SYGVQD (reference sequence). This CDR3 has 15 amino acids. CDR3 sequence reads: CASERHWVSPYGYTF. DNA for the CDR3: TGCGCCAGCGAAAGACACTGGGTGAGTCCGTATGGCTACACCTTC.